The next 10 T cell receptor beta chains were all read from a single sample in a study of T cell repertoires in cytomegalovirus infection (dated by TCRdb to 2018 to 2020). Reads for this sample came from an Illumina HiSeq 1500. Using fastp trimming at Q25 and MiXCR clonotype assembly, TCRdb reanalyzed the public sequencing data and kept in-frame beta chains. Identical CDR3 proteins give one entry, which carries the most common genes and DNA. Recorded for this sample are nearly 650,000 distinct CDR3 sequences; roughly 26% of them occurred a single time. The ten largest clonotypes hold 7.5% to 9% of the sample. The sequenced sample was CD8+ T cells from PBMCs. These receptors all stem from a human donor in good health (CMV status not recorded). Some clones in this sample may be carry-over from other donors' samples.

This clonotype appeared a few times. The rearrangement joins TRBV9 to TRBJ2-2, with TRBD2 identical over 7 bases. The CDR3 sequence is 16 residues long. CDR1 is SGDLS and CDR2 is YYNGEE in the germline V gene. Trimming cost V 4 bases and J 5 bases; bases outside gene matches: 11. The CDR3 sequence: CASSPPAGAGTGELFF. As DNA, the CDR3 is TGTGCCAGCAGCCCTCCTGCCGGAGCGGGGACCGGGGAGCTGTTTTTT. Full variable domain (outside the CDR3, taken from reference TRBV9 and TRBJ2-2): DSGVTQTPKHLITATGQRVTLRCSPRSGDLSVYWYQQSLDQGLQFLIQYYNGEERAKGNILERFSAQQFPDLHSELNLSSLELGDSALYFCASSPPAGAGTGELFFGEGSRLTVL.

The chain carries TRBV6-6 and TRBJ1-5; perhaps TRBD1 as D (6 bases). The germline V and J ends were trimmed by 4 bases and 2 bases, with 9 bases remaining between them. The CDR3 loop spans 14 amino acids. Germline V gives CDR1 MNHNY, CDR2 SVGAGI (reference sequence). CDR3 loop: CASSFDRRNQPQHF. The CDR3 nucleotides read TGTGCCAGCAGTTTCGACAGGCGCAATCAGCCCCAGCATTTT.

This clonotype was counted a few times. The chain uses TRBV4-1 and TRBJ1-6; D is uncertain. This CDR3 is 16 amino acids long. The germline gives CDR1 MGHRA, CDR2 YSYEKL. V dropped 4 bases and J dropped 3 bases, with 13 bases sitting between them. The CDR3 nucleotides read TGCGCCAGCAGCCCAGAGACTGGAATCTATAATTCACCCCTCCACTTT. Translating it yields CASSPETGIYNSPLHF.

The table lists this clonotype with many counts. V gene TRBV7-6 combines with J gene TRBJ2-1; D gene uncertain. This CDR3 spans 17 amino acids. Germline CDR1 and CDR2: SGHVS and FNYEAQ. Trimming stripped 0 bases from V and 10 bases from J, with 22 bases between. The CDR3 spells CASSLAQVGSHIGEQFF. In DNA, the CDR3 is TGTGCCAGCAGCTTAGCGCAGGTCGGTTCGCATATCGGGGAGCAGTTCTTC.

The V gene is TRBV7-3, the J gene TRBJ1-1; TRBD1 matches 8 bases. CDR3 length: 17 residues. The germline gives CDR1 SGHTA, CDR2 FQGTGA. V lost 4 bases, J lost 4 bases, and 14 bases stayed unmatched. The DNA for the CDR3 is TGTGCCAGCAGCTACCTAGACAGGGGCTTCACCGTCACTGAAGCTTTCTTT. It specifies CASSYLDRGFTVTEAFF.

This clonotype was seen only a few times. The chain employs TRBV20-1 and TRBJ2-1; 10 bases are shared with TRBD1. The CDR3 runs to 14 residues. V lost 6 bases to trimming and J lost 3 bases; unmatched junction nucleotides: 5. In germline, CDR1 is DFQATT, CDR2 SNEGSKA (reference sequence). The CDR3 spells CSASTGGIYNEQFF. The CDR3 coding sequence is TGCAGTGCCTCGACAGGGGGCATCTACAATGAGCAGTTCTTC.

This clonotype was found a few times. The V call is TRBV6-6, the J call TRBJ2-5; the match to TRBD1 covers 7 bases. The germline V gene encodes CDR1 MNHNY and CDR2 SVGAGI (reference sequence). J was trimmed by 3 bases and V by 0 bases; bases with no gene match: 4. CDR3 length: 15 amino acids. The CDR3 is CASSYSLDRKETQYF. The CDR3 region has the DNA TGTGCCAGCAGTTACTCTCTGGACAGGAAAGAGACCCAGTACTTC.

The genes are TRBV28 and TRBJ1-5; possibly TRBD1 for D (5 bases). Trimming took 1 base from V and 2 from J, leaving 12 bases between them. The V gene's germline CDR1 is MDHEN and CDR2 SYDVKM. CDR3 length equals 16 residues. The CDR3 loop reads CASSLLGAEGNQPQHF. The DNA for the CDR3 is TGTGCCAGCAGTTTATTAGGGGCGGAGGGCAATCAGCCCCAGCATTTT. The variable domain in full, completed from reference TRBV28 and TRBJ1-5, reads DVKVTQSSRYLVKRTGEKVFLECVQDMDHENMFWYRQDPGLGLRLIYFSYDVKMKEKGDIPEGYSVSREKKERFSLILESASTNQTSMYLCASSLLGAEGNQPQHFGDGTRLSIL.

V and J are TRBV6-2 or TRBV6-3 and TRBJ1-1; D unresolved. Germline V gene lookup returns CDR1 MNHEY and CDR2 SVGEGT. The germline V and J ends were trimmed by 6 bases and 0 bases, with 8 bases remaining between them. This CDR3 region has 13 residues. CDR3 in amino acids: CASRSMMNTEAFF. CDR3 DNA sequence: TGTGCCAGCAGATCCATGATGAACACTGAAGCTTTCTTT.

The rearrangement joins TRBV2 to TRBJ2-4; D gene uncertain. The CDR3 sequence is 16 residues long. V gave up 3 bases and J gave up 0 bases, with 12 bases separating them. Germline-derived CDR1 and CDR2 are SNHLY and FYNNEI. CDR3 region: CASSDLTDLAKNIQYF. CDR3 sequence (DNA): TGTGCCAGCAGTGATTTAACGGACCTAGCCAAAAACATTCAGTACTTC. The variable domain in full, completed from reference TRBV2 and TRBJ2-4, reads EPEVTQTPSHQVTQMGQEVILRCVPISNHLYFYWYRQILGQKVEFLVSFYNNEISEKSEIFDDQFSVERPDGSNFTLKIRSTKLEDSAMYFCASSDLTDLAKNIQYFGAGTRLSVL.